What follows are 9 T cell receptor beta chains derived from one specimen sequenced in a study of T cell responses to AZD1222 COVID-19 vaccine. The repertoire was sequenced with immunoSEQ multiplex PCR; TCRdb's copy has only in-frame clones and lacks some. The profile shows tens of thousands of clones, roughly 85% of them singletons. Sequenced material: peripheral blood, taken on day 0 of AZD1222 vaccination. The origin of the receptors is an adult in good health.

This chain links TRBV30 with TRBJ2-1, with TRBD2 identical over 7 bases. The CDR3 consists of 15 residues. V trimming: 0 bases; J trimming: 6 bases; junction bases outside the gene matches: 8. Germline loops: CDR1 GTSNPN, CDR2 SVGIG (reference sequence). CDR3 residues: CAWSVLLGGSNEQFF. Written as DNA, the CDR3 is TGTGCCTGGAGTGTACTCTTGGGGGGGAGCAATGAGCAGTTCTTC.

The genes are TRBV11-2 and TRBJ2-1; D gene ambiguous. V lost 2 bases to trimming and J lost 8 bases, with 4 bases between them. In germline, CDR1 is SGHAT, CDR2 FQNNGV. This CDR3 region has 11 residues. The CDR3 region is CASSLIDEQFF. The CDR3, as DNA: TGTGCCAGCAGCTTAATTGATGAGCAGTTCTTC.

This chain joins TRBV6-5 and TRBJ2-1; TRBD2 matches at 14 bases. The CDR3 is 15 amino acids. The V gene end was trimmed by 4 bases and the J gene end by 9 bases; junction bases not matched to a gene: 5. Per germline, CDR1 MNHEY and CDR2 SVGAGI. CDR3 loop: CASSWGLAGVGEQFF. The CDR3 nucleotides are TGTGCCAGCAGTTGGGGACTAGCGGGAGTCGGTGAGCAGTTCTTC.

The chain joins TRBV18 to TRBJ1-3; D is undetermined. The germline CDR1 and CDR2 sequences are KGHSH and LQKENI. The CDR3 is 15 residues long. The germline V and J ends were trimmed by 4 bases and 0 bases, with 10 bases remaining between them. CDR3: CASSLDTLSGNTIYF. CDR3 nucleotides: TGTGCCAGCTCACTAGACACGCTCTCTGGAAACACCATATATTTT.

This clone has a single count. The J gene is TRBJ1-1, the V gene TRBV3-1 (or the pseudogene TRBV3-2), with D maybe TRBD1 (6 bases). V dropped 0 bases and J dropped 11 bases, with 7 bases sitting between them. CDR3 length: 11 amino acids. Germline V CDR1 and CDR2: LGHDT, YNNKEL (reference sequence). DNA for the CDR3: TGTGCCAGCAGCCAAGAAGGGGGTGCTTTCTTT. Protein product: CASSQEGGAFF.

The rearrangement joins TRBV7-8 to TRBJ1-1, with a weak D call TRBD1 (6 bases). Between the trimmed V and J ends, which lost 3 bases and 8 bases, there was a span of 13 bases. Germline CDR1 is SGHVS and CDR2 is FQNEAQ. This CDR3 is 13 amino acids long. CDR3 amino acids: CASSFTGAGEAFF. The CDR3 nucleotides read TGTGCCAGCAGCTTCACGGGGGCCGGCGAAGCTTTCTTT.

The chain carries TRBV25-1 and TRBJ1-1, with unresolved D. Deletions cut 0 bases from V and 4 bases from J, with 6 bases between. Germline V lookup: CDR1 MGHDK, CDR2 SYGVNS. The CDR3 runs to 13 residues. CDR3 protein: CASSEYMGTEAFF. CDR3 bases: TGTGCCAGCAGTGAATACATGGGCACTGAAGCTTTCTTT.

The gene calls are TRBV28 and TRBJ2-4; D remains unclear. The V end was cut by 8 bases, the J end by 5 bases, with 16 bases between. The CDR3 has 14 residues. The germline V gene has CDR1 MDHEN and CDR2 SYDVKM. The CDR3 region has the DNA TGTGCCAGCGGCACACCAACACCCCAAAACATTCAGTACTTC. Amino acids: CASGTPTPQNIQYF.

The gene calls are TRBV28 and TRBJ2-7; possibly TRBD1 for D (6 bases). The V gene lost 7 bases and the J gene lost 6 bases, with 13 bases spanning the gap. Looked up from germline, CDR1 is MDHEN and CDR2 is SYDVKM. CDR3 length: 12 residues. This chain's CDR3 is CASTLSGAEQYF. CDR3 bases: TGTGCCAGCACCCTATCAGGGGCCGAGCAGTACTTC.